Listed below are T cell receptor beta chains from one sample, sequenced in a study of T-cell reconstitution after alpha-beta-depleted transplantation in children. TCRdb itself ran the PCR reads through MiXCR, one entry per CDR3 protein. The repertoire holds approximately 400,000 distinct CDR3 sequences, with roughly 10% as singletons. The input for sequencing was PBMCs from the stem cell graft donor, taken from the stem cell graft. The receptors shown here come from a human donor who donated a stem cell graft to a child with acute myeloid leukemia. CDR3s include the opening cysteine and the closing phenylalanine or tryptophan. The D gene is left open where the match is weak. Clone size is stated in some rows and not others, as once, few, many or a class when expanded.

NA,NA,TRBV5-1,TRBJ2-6,TGCGCCAGCAGCTTGTCGGGTCTGCGATCTGGGGCCAACGTCCTGACTTTC,CASSLSGLRSGANVLTF
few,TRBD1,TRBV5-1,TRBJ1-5,TGCGCCAGCAGCCCCGGACAGGAGGGTCAGCCCCAGCATTTT,CASSPGQEGQPQHF
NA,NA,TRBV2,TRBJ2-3,TGTGCCAGCAGTGCATGGGACTCAACAGATACGCAGTATTTT,CASSAWDSTDTQYF
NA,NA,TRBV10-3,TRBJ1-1,TGTGCCATCAGCCGGACGGGGGGAGGGGACACTGAAGCTTTCTTT,CAISRTGGGDTEAFF
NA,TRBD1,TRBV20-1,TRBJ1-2,TGCAGTGCGTGGACGAGCCAGGGGGCATCTGGCTACACCTTC,CSAWTSQGASGYTF
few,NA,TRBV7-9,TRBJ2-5,TGTGCCAGCAGCATCGGACCGCGGGGATCCCAAGAGACCCAGTACTTC,CASSIGPRGSQETQYF
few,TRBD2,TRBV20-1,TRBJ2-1,TGCAGTGCGGGAACTAGCGGGATATCTGATGAGCAGTTCTTC,CSAGTSGISDEQFF
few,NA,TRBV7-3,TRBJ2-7,TGTGCCAGCAGCCCAGGTCAGGGGCCCACCTACGAGCAGTACTTC,CASSPGQGPTYEQYF
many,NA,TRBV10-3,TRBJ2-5,TGTGCCATCAGTGTGGGTCAGGACGAGACCCAGTACTTC,CAISVGQDETQYF
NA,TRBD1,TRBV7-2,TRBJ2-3,TGTGCCAGCAGCTTACTAGGGGGCGCAGATACGCAGTATTTT,CASSLLGGADTQYF
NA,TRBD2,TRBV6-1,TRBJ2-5,TGTGCCAGCAGGGAAAAAGCGGGGGGCGAGACCCAGTACTTC,CASREKAGGETQYF
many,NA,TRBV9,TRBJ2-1,TGTGCCAGCAGCGCCGGGACGCGGGTTTCTGAGCAGTTCTTC,CASSAGTRVSEQFF
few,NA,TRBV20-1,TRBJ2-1,TGCAGTGCTAGACAACTAGGGGTGAGTGAGCAGTTCTTC,CSARQLGVSEQFF
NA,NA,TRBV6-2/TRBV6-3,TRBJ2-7,TGTGCCAGCAGGGGTTACGAGCAGTACTTC,CASRGYEQYF
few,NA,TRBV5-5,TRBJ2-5,TGTGCCAGCAGCCACGTCATTGGGGAGACCCAGTACTTC,CASSHVIGETQYF
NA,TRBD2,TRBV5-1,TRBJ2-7,TGCGCCAGCAGCTTGGCGGGGGAAGCGGGATACTACGAGCAGTACTTC,CASSLAGEAGYYEQYF